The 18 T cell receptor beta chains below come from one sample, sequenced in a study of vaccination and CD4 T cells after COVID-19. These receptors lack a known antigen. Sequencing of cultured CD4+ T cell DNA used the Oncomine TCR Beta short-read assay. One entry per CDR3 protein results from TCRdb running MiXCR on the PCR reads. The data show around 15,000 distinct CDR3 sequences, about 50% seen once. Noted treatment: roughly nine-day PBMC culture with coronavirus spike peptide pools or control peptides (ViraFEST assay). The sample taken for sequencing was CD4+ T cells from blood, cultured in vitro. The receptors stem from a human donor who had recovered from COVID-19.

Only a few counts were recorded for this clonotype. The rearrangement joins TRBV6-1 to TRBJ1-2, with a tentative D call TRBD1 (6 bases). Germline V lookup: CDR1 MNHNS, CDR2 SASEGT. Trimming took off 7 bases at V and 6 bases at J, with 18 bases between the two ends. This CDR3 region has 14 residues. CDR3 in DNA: TGTGCCAGCACTCAAGAGGGGGGGGCACATGGCTACACCTTC. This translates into CASTQEGGAHGYTF.

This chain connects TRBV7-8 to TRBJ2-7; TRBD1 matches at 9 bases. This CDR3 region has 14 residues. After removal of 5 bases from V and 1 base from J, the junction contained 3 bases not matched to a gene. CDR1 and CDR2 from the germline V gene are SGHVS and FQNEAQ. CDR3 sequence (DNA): TGTGCCAGCAGCAAAGACAGGGGGTCCTACGAGCAGTACTTC. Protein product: CASSKDRGSYEQYF.

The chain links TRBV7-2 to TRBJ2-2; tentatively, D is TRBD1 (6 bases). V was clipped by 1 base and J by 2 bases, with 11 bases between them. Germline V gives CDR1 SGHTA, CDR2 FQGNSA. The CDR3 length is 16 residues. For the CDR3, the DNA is TGTGCCAGCAGCTTAGACACGGACAGAAACACCGGGGAGCTGTTTTTT. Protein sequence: CASSLDTDRNTGELFF.

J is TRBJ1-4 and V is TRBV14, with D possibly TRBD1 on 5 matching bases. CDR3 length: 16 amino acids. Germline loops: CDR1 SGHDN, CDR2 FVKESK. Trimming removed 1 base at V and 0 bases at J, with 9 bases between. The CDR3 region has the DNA TGTGCCAGCAGCCAAGGGGACCGAGCAACTAATGAAAAACTGTTTTTT. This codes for CASSQGDRATNEKLFF.

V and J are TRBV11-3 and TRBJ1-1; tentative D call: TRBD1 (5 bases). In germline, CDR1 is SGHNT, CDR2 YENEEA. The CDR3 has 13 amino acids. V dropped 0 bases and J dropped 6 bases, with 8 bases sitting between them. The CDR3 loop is CASSLDGGPEAFF. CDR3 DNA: TGTGCCAGCAGCTTAGACGGGGGACCTGAAGCTTTCTTT.

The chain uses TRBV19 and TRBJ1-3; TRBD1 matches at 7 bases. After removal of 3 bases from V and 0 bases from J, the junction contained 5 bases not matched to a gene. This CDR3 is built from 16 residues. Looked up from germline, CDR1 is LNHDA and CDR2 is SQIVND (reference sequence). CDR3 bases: TGTGCCAGTAGTATCGGACAGGCGCTCTCTGGAAACACCATATATTTT. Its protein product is CASSIGQALSGNTIYF. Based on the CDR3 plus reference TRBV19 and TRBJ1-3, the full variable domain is DGGITQSPKYLFRKEGQNVTLSCEQNLNHDAMYWYRQDPGQGLRLIYYSQIVNDFQKGDIAEGYSVSREKKESFPLTVTSAQKNPTAFYLCASSIGQALSGNTIYFGEGSWLTVV.

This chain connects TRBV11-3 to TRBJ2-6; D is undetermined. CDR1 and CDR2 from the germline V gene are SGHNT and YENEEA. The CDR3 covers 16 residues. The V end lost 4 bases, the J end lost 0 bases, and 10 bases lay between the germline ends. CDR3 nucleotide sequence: TGTGCCAGCAGCTCCTACAGCTTCTCTGGGGCCAACGTCCTGACTTTC. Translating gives CASSSYSFSGANVLTF.

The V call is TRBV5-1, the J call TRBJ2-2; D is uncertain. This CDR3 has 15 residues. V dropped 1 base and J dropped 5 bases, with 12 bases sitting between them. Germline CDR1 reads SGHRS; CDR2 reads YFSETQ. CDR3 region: CASSLMGSRTGELFF. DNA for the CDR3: TGCGCCAGCAGCTTGATGGGATCGAGGACCGGGGAGCTGTTTTTT.

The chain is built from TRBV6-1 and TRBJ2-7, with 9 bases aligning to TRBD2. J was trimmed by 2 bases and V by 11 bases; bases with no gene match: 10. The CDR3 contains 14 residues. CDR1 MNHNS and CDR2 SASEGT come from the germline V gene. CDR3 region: CAGRGAGGPYEQYF. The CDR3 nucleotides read TGTGCCGGCCGTGGGGCGGGAGGGCCCTACGAGCAGTACTTC.

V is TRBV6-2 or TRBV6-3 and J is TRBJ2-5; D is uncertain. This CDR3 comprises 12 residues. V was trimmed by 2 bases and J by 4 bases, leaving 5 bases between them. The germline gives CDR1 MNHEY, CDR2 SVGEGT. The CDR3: CASSYGGETQYF. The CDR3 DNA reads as TGTGCCAGCAGTTACGGTGGAGAGACCCAGTACTTC.

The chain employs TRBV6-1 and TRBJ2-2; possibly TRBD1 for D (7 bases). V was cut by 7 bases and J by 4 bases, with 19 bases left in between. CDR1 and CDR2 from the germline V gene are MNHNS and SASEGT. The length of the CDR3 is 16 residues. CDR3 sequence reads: CASTRTTQGGTGELFF. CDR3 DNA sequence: TGTGCCAGCACCCGCACCACGCAGGGGGGCACCGGGGAGCTGTTTTTT.

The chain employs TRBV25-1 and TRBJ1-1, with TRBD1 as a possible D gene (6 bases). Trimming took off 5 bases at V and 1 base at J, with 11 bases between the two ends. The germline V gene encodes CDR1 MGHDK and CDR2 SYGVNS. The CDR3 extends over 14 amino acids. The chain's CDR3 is CASSPRTENTEAFF. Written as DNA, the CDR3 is TGTGCCAGCAGTCCCAGGACAGAGAACACTGAAGCTTTCTTT.

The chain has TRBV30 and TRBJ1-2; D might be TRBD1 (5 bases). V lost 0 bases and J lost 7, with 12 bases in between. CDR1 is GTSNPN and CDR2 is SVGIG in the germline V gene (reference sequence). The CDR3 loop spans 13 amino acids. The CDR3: CAWSVKGIGGYTF. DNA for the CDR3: TGTGCCTGGAGTGTAAAGGGGATCGGTGGCTACACCTTC.

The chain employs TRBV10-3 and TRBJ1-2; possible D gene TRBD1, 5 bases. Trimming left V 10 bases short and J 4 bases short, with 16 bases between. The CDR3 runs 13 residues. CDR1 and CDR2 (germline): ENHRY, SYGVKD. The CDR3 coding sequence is TGTGCCACCCTTGGCAGGGAGGGCTATGGCTACACCTTC. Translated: CATLGREGYGYTF.

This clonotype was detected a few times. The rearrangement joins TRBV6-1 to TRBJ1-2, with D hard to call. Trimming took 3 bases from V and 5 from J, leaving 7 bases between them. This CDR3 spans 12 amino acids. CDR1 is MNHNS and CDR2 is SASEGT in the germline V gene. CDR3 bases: TGTGCCAGCAGTGACAGGAGGTATGGCTACACCTTC. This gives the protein CASSDRRYGYTF.

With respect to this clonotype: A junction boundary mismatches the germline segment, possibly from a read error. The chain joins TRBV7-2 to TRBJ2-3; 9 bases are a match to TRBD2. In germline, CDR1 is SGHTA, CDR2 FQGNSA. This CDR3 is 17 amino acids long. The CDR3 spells CASSFGSGGSRTDTQYF. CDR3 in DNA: TGTGCCAGTAGCTTCGGGAGCGGGGGGTCCCGCACAGATACGCAGTATTTT. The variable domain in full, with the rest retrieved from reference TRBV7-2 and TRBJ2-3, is GAGVSQSPSNKVTEKGKDVELRCDPISGHTALYWYRQSLGQGLEFLIYFQGNSAPDKSGLPSDRFSAERTGGSVSTLTIQRTQQEDSAVYLCASSFGSGGSRTDTQYFGPGTRLTVL.

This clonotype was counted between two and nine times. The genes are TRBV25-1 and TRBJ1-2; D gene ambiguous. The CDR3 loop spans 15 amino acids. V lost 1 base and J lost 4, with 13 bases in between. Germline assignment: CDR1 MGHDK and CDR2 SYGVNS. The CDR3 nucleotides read TGTGCCAGCAGTGAATCCAGCGGTGGGGTCTATGGCTACACCTTC. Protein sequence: CASSESSGGVYGYTF.

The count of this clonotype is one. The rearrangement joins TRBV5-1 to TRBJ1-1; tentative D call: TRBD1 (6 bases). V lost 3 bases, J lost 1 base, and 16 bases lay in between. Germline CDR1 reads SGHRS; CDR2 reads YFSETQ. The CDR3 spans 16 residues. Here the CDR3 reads CASSSETTGPNTEAFF. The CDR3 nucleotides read TGCGCCAGCAGCTCCGAAACCACAGGGCCGAACACTGAAGCTTTCTTT.